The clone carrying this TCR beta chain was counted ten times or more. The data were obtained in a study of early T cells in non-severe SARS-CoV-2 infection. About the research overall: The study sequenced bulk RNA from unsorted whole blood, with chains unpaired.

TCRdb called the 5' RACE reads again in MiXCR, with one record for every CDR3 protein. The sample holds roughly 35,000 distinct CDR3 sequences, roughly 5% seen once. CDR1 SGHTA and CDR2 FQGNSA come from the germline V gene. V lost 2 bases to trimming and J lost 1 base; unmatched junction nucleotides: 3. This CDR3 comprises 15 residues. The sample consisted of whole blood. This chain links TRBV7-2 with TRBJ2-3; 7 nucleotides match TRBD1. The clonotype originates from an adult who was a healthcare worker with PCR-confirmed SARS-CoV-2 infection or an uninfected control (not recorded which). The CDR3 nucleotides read TGTGCCAGCAGCTTACAGGGGGTCGGCACAGATACGCAGTATTTT. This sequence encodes CASSLQGVGTDTQYF.